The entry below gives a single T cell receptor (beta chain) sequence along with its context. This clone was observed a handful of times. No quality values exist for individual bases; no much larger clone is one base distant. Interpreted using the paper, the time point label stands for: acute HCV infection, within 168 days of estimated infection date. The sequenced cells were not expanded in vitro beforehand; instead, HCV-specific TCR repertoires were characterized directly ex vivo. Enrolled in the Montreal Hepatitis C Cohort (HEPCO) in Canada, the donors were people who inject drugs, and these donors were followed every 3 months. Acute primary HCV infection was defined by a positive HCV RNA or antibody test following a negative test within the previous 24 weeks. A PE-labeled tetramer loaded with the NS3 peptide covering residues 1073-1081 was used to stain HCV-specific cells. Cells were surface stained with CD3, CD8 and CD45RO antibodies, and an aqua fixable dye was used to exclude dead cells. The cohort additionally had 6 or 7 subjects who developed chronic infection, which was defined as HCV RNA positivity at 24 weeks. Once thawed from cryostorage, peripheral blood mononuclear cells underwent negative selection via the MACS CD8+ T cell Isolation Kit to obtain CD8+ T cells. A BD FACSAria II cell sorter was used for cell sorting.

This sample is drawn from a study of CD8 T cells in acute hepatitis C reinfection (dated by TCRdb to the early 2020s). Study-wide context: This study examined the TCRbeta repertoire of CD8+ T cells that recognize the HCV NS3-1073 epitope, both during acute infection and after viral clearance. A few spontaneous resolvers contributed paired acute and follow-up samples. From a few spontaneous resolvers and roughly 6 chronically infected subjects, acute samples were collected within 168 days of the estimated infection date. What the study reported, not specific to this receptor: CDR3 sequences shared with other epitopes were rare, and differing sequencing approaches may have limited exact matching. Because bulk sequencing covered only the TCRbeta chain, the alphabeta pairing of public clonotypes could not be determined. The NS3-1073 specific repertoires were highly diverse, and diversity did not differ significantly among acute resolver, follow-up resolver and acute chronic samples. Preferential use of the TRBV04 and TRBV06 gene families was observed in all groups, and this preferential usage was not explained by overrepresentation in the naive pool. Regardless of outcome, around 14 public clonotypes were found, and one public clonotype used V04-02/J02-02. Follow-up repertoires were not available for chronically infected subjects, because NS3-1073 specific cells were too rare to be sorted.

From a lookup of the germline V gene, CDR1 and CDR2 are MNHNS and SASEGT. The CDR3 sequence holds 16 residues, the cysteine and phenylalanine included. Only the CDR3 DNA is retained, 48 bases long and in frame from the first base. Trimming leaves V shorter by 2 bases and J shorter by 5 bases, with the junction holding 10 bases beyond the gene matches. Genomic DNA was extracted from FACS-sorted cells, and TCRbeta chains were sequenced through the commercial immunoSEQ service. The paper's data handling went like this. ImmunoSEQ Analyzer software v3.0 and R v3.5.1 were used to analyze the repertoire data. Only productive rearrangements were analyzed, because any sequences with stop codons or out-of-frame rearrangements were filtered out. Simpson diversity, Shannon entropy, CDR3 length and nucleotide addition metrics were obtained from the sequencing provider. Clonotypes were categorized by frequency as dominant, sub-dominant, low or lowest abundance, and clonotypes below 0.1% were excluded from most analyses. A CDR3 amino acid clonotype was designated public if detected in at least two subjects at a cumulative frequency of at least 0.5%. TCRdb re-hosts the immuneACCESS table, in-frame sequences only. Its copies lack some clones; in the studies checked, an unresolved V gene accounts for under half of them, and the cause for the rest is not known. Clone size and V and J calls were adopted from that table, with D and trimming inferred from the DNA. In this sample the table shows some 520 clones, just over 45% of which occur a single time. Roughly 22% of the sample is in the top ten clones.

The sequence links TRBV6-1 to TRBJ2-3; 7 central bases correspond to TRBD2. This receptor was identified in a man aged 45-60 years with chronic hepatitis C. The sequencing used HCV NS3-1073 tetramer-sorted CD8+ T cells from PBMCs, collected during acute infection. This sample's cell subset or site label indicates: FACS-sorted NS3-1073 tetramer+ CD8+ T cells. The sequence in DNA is TGTGCCAGCAGTGAACACGGCGCAGCGGGAAGAGATACGCAGTATTTT. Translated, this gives CASSEHGAAGRDTQYF.